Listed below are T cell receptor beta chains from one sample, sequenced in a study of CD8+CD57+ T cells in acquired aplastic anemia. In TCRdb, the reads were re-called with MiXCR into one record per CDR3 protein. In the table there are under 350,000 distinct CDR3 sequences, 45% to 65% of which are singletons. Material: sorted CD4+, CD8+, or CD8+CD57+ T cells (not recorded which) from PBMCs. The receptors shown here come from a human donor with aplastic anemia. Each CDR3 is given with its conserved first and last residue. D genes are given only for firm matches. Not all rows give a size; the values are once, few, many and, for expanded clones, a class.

CDR3 DNA: TGCGCCAGCATTACATGGGGCCAGGGGGCTTCGAATGAGCCCCAGCATTTT
CDR3 protein: CASITWGQGASNEPQHF
clone size: NA
J gene: TRBJ1-5
V gene: TRBV10-2
D gene: TRBD1

CDR3 DNA: TGTGCCAGCAGTGGAATTCAGTGGGCTGAAGCTTTCTTT
CDR3 protein: CASSGIQWAEAFF
clone size: NA
J gene: TRBJ1-1
V gene: TRBV7-9
D gene: NA

CDR3 DNA: TGTGCCAGCAGCTTGGGGTTGGGCCAAAAACTGTTTTTT
CDR3 protein: CASSLGLGQKLFF
clone size: NA
J gene: TRBJ1-4
V gene: TRBV7-2
D gene: NA

CDR3 DNA: TGTGCCAGCAGCATTAACGGACGGAACTATGGCTACACCTTC
CDR3 protein: CASSINGRNYGYTF
clone size: many
J gene: TRBJ1-2
V gene: TRBV6-6
D gene: NA

CDR3 DNA: TGTGCCAGCGTAGTCTTGAGGGGTAGGGAGACCCAGTACTTC
CDR3 protein: CASVVLRGRETQYF
clone size: NA
J gene: TRBJ2-5
V gene: TRBV2
D gene: NA

CDR3 DNA: TGCAGTGCTAGATTCGGTAATCAGCCCCAGCATTTT
CDR3 protein: CSARFGNQPQHF
clone size: many
J gene: TRBJ1-5
V gene: TRBV20-1
D gene: NA

CDR3 DNA: TGTGCCAGCAGTGGGGAAGGGGCCGAGCAGTACTTC
CDR3 protein: CASSGEGAEQYF
clone size: many
J gene: TRBJ2-7
V gene: TRBV2
D gene: NA

CDR3 DNA: TGTGCCACCCAGATGGGGGAGGGCAAAAACATTCAGTACTTC
CDR3 protein: CATQMGEGKNIQYF
clone size: once
J gene: TRBJ2-4
V gene: TRBV7-9
D gene: TRBD2

CDR3 DNA: TGTGCCATCAGTGACCCGGGACTAGCGGGGCTAAGCACAGATACGCAGTATTTT
CDR3 protein: CAISDPGLAGLSTDTQYF
clone size: NA
J gene: TRBJ2-3
V gene: TRBV10-3
D gene: TRBD2

CDR3 DNA: TGTGCCAGCAGCCATAGTGGCAGGCTAATCTCTGGAGACGCCATATATTTT
CDR3 protein: CASSHSGRLISGDAIYF
clone size: NA
J gene: TRBJ1-3
V gene: TRBV4-2
D gene: NA

CDR3 DNA: TGTGCCAGCAGCACCTCAATGAGACCCCTCGATTCACCCCTCCACTTT
CDR3 protein: CASSTSMRPLDSPLHF
clone size: NA
J gene: TRBJ1-6
V gene: TRBV9
D gene: NA

CDR3 DNA: TGCGCCAGCAGCTTGTTCCAGGGTGACACCGGGGAGCTGTTTTTT
CDR3 protein: CASSLFQGDTGELFF
clone size: NA
J gene: TRBJ2-2
V gene: TRBV5-1
D gene: NA

CDR3 DNA: TGTGCCACCAGTGACCCCCTCACAGATACGCAGTATTTT
CDR3 protein: CATSDPLTDTQYF
clone size: NA
J gene: TRBJ2-3
V gene: TRBV24-1
D gene: NA

CDR3 DNA: TGCGCCAGCAGCTTGACAGGAAGATTCGAAGAGACCCAGTACTTC
CDR3 protein: CASSLTGRFEETQYF
clone size: NA
J gene: TRBJ2-5
V gene: TRBV5-1
D gene: NA

CDR3 DNA: TGTGCCAGTAGCTCTTCCCCCGGACAGATAGCCTCACCCCTCCACTTT
CDR3 protein: CASSSSPGQIASPLHF
clone size: NA
J gene: TRBJ1-6
V gene: TRBV19
D gene: NA

CDR3 DNA: TGTGCCAGCAGCGAGCGGCAGTACTACGAGCAGTACTTC
CDR3 protein: CASSERQYYEQYF
clone size: NA
J gene: TRBJ2-7
V gene: TRBV2
D gene: NA

CDR3 DNA: TGTGCCAGCAGCTTGGACCAACCGAGCCTATATGGCTACACCTTC
CDR3 protein: CASSLDQPSLYGYTF
clone size: many
J gene: TRBJ1-2
V gene: TRBV5-8
D gene: NA

CDR3 DNA: TGTGCCAGCAGCTGGGACAGGGGTCGCGAGCAGTACTTC
CDR3 protein: CASSWDRGREQYF
clone size: NA
J gene: TRBJ2-7
V gene: TRBV7-9
D gene: TRBD1

CDR3 DNA: TGCGCCAGCAGTGAGTCTCTGGACGGGCTAGCGGGAGCCGAGCAGTTCTTC
CDR3 protein: CASSESLDGLAGAEQFF
clone size: NA
J gene: TRBJ2-1
V gene: TRBV10-1
D gene: TRBD2

CDR3 DNA: TGTGCCAGCAGTGACAGTAGGGTTCATAATTCACCCCTCCACTTT
CDR3 protein: CASSDSRVHNSPLHF
clone size: NA
J gene: TRBJ1-6
V gene: TRBV6-4
D gene: NA

CDR3 DNA: TGTGCCAGCAGCCAACATGGGACAGAGAGGGATACGCAGTATTTT
CDR3 protein: CASSQHGTERDTQYF
clone size: NA
J gene: TRBJ2-3
V gene: TRBV14
D gene: TRBD1

CDR3 DNA: TGCGCCAGCAGCTTCCCAGGGTCCGGCACTGAAGCTTTCTTT
CDR3 protein: CASSFPGSGTEAFF
clone size: NA
J gene: TRBJ1-1
V gene: TRBV5-1
D gene: NA

CDR3 DNA: TGTGCCAGCAGCGTTACTAGCGGGGGGTACTCCTACAATGAGCAGTTCTTC
CDR3 protein: CASSVTSGGYSYNEQFF
clone size: once
J gene: TRBJ2-1
V gene: TRBV9
D gene: TRBD2

CDR3 DNA: TGTGCCAGCAGCTCCTCCAGTGGGACTAGCGGGTGGAATGAGCAGTTCTTC
CDR3 protein: CASSSSSGTSGWNEQFF
clone size: NA
J gene: TRBJ2-1
V gene: TRBV7-9
D gene: TRBD2

CDR3 DNA: TGTGCCAGCAGCGAACCGACAGGGGGCATAGAGACCCAGTACTTC
CDR3 protein: CASSEPTGGIETQYF
clone size: NA
J gene: TRBJ2-5
V gene: TRBV11-1
D gene: TRBD1

CDR3 DNA: TGTGCCAGCTCACCAGGGGTCCAGGCAGATACGCAGTATTTT
CDR3 protein: CASSPGVQADTQYF
clone size: many
J gene: TRBJ2-3
V gene: TRBV18
D gene: NA

CDR3 DNA: TGTGCCAGCAGCTTCCTCGGACAGGGGAATTCACCCCTCCACTTT
CDR3 protein: CASSFLGQGNSPLHF
clone size: many
J gene: TRBJ1-6
V gene: TRBV9
D gene: TRBD1

CDR3 DNA: TGCAGTGCTCCCCGGACTAGTCAAGAGACCCAGTACTTC
CDR3 protein: CSAPRTSQETQYF
clone size: NA
J gene: TRBJ2-5
V gene: TRBV20-1
D gene: TRBD2

CDR3 DNA: TGTGCCAGCTCACCACTGCCGGGACAGGATCACTCACCCCTCCACTTT
CDR3 protein: CASSPLPGQDHSPLHF
clone size: many
J gene: TRBJ1-6
V gene: TRBV18
D gene: TRBD1

CDR3 DNA: TGCAGCTTGGCAGGAGGCTCCTACAATGAGCAGTTCTTC
CDR3 protein: CSLAGGSYNEQFF
clone size: NA
J gene: TRBJ2-1
V gene: TRBV29-1
D gene: NA

CDR3 DNA: TGTGCCAGCAGCTCCGGCATGGAAGCTTTCTTT
CDR3 protein: CASSSGMEAFF
clone size: NA
J gene: TRBJ1-1
V gene: TRBV7-9
D gene: NA

CDR3 DNA: TGCGCCAGCAGCTTCATGCCAACGGACAACACCGGGGAGCTGTTTTTT
CDR3 protein: CASSFMPTDNTGELFF
clone size: NA
J gene: TRBJ2-2
V gene: TRBV5-1
D gene: NA